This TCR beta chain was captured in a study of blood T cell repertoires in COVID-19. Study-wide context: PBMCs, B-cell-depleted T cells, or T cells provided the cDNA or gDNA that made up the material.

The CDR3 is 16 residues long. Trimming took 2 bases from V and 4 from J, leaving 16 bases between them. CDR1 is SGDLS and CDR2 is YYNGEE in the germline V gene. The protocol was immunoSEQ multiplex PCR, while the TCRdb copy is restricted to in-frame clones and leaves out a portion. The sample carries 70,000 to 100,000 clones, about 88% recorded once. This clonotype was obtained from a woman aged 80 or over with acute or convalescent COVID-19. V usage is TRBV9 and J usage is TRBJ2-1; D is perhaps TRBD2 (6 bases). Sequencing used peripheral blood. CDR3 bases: TGTGCCAGCAGCGTGCTAGCGTCGGGCGGTTACAATGAGCAGTTCTTC. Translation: CASSVLASGGYNEQFF. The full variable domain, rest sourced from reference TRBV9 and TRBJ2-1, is DSGVTQTPKHLITATGQRVTLRCSPRSGDLSVYWYQQSLDQGLQFLIQYYNGEERAKGNILERFSAQQFPDLHSELNLSSLELGDSALYFCASSVLASGGYNEQFFGPGTRLTVL.